A selection of T cell receptor beta chains follows, all from one sample in a study of T cell responses to AZD1222 COVID-19 vaccine. Assay: immunoSEQ multiplex PCR; the TCRdb copy retains only in-frame clones and omits some. The table has roughly 200,000 clones, approximately 91% seen once. Specimen: peripheral blood, collected 28 days after the second AZD1222 dose. These TCRs come from an adult who received the AZD1222 COVID-19 vaccine. Each CDR3 is given with its conserved first and last residue. A D gene is named only where the DNA matches it firmly. The size of a clone is reported for some rows only, either as once, few or many, or as a class for expanded clones.

j_gene	v_gene	abundance	d_gene	CDR3aa	CDR3nt
TRBJ1-1	TRBV7-2	-	TRBD1	CASSARGQMNTEAFF	TGTGCCAGCAGCGCCCGGGGACAGATGAACACTGAAGCTTTCTTT
TRBJ1-1	TRBV11-2	-	-	CASSLDGGTEAFF	TGTGCCAGCAGCTTAGATGGGGGGACTGAAGCTTTCTTT
TRBJ1-3	TRBV9	-	-	CASSVDRERNTIYF	TGTGCCAGCAGCGTAGACCGGGAGAGAAACACCATATATTTT
TRBJ1-2	TRBV10-3	-	-	CAIRRGDYGYTF	TGTGCCATCAGGCGGGGAGACTATGGCTACACCTTC
TRBJ2-3	TRBV11-2	-	-	CASSLGGSDTQYF	TGTGCCAGCAGCTTGGGGGGTTCAGATACGCAGTATTTT
TRBJ2-3	TRBV6-1	few	TRBD1	CASSEDRGQTDTQYF	TGTGCCAGCAGCGAAGACAGGGGGCAAACAGATACGCAGTATTTT
TRBJ1-1	TRBV5-6	-	TRBD1	CASSLVTGGSDEAFF	TGTGCCAGCAGCTTGGTGACAGGGGGAAGTGATGAAGCTTTCTTT
TRBJ2-5	TRBV4-3	-	TRBD2	CASSKGLAGQETQYF	TGCGCCAGCAGTAAGGGACTAGCGGGCCAAGAGACCCAGTACTTC
TRBJ1-1	TRBV6-4	once	-	CASSDSIGSTEAFF	TGTGCCAGCAGTGACTCGATCGGGTCCACTGAAGCTTTCTTT
TRBJ1-1	TRBV6-2/TRBV6-3	once	-	CASSYVTTEAFF	TGTGCCAGCAGTTATGTGACAACCGAAGCTTTCTTT
TRBJ1-1	TRBV5-4	-	TRBD1	CASSFRTGKAEAFF	TGTGCCAGCAGCTTCAGGACAGGGAAGGCTGAAGCTTTCTTT
TRBJ2-3	TRBV30	-	-	CAWSQGKGLTDTQYF	TGTGCCTGGAGTCAGGGGAAGGGGCTCACAGATACGCAGTATTTT
TRBJ2-1	TRBV7-2	-	TRBD2	CASSLVAGDNEQFF	TGTGCCAGCAGCTTAGTAGCGGGGGACAATGAGCAGTTCTTC
TRBJ1-3	TRBV18	-	-	CASSRAGTFGNTIYF	TGTGCCAGCTCCCGGGCAGGGACCTTTGGAAACACCATATATTTT
TRBJ2-7	TRBV7-8	-	-	CASSLVDSSYEQYF	TGTGCCAGCAGCTTAGTTGACAGCTCCTACGAGCAGTACTTC
TRBJ2-1	TRBV10-3	-	TRBD2	CAIGGTSGKNEQFF	TGTGCCATCGGTGGGACTAGCGGGAAAAATGAGCAGTTCTTC
TRBJ2-5	TRBV7-8	-	-	CASSRRVGSETQYF	TGTGCCAGCAGCCGACGGGTTGGGTCAGAGACCCAGTACTTC
TRBJ1-2	TRBV18	-	-	CASSPGAGATNYGYTF	TGTGCCAGCTCACCAGGGGCGGGGGCAACTAACTATGGCTACACCTTC
TRBJ2-7	TRBV4-2	-	TRBD1	CASSQRTGEVTYEQYF	TGTGCCAGCAGCCAAAGGACAGGGGAAGTCACCTACGAGCAGTACTTC
TRBJ2-3	TRBV13	-	-	CASSLFRTGSTDTQYF	TGTGCCAGCAGCCTTTTCCGCACAGGGAGCACAGATACGCAGTATTTT
TRBJ2-7	TRBV11-2	-	-	CASETMNAYEQYF	TGTGCCAGCGAGACAATGAACGCCTACGAGCAGTACTTC
TRBJ2-5	TRBV28	few	-	CASRTGAKETQYF	TGTGCCAGCAGAACTGGGGCAAAAGAGACCCAGTACTTC
TRBJ1-5	TRBV18	-	-	CASSPVSNQPQHF	TGTGCCAGCTCACCAGTTTCCAATCAGCCCCAGCATTTT
TRBJ1-6	TRBV6-5	-	-	CASRLGIYNSPLHF	TGTGCCAGCAGGCTCGGGATCTATAATTCACCCCTCCACTTT
TRBJ2-5	TRBV6-2/TRBV6-3	-	-	CASSYSIPHRTPRETQYF	TGTGCCAGCAGTTACTCGATTCCCCACAGGACGCCTCGGGAGACCCAGTACTTC
TRBJ2-1	TRBV4-1	-	TRBD2	CASSQEGAAGAYNEQFF	TGCGCCAGCAGCCAAGAGGGGGCAGCGGGGGCCTACAATGAGCAGTTCTTC
TRBJ1-2	TRBV15	-	-	CATSTPNLGLGYGYTF	TGTGCCACCAGCACCCCCAATCTGGGCCTGGGGTATGGCTACACCTTC
TRBJ2-7	TRBV15	-	-	CATSSAIGEQYF	TGTGCCACCAGCAGCGCGATCGGCGAGCAGTACTTC
TRBJ2-7	TRBV7-6	-	TRBD2	CASSLTTSGGNYEQYF	TGTGCCAGCAGCTTAACGACTAGCGGGGGGAACTACGAGCAGTACTTC
TRBJ1-1	TRBV9	-	-	CASSVVRGSWNTEAFF	TGTGCCAGCAGCGTAGTGCGGGGGAGTTGGAACACTGAAGCTTTCTTT
TRBJ2-2	TRBV6-6	-	-	CASSYTGLYTGELFF	TGTGCCAGCAGTTACACCGGACTTTACACCGGGGAGCTGTTTTTT
TRBJ1-6	TRBV3-1/TRBV3-2	-	TRBD1	CASSPGQGARSPLHF	TGTGCCAGCAGCCCAGGACAGGGGGCAAGGTCACCCCTCCACTTT
TRBJ2-7	TRBV3-1/TRBV3-2	-	-	CASSPQVSGYEQYF	TGTGCCAGCAGCCCACAGGTGAGCGGCTACGAGCAGTACTTC
TRBJ2-1	TRBV11-3	-	-	CASSTTNAREQFF	TGTGCCAGCAGCACGACTAATGCCAGAGAGCAGTTCTTC
TRBJ1-6	TRBV6-5	-	-	CASSYDRKNSPLHF	TGTGCCAGCAGTTACGACAGGAAAAATTCACCCCTCCACTTT
TRBJ2-1	TRBV5-6	once	TRBD2	CASSQKRGRRNEQFF	TGTGCCAGCAGCCAAAAGCGGGGGAGGAGGAATGAGCAGTTCTTC
TRBJ2-1	TRBV2	-	-	CASSADWGSSYNEQFF	TGTGCCAGCAGCGCTGACTGGGGAAGCTCCTACAATGAGCAGTTCTTC
TRBJ1-6	TRBV25-1	-	-	CASSVPGPRNSPLHF	TGTGCCAGCAGTGTTCCGGGACCTAGAAATTCACCCCTCCACTTT
TRBJ2-7	TRBV6-5	-	-	CASSLEGSYEQYF	TGTGCCAGCAGTTTAGAGGGCTCCTACGAGCAGTACTTC
TRBJ1-3	TRBV18	-	TRBD1	CASSHGQGIVAIYF	TGTGCCAGCTCACATGGACAGGGCATTGTCGCCATATATTTT